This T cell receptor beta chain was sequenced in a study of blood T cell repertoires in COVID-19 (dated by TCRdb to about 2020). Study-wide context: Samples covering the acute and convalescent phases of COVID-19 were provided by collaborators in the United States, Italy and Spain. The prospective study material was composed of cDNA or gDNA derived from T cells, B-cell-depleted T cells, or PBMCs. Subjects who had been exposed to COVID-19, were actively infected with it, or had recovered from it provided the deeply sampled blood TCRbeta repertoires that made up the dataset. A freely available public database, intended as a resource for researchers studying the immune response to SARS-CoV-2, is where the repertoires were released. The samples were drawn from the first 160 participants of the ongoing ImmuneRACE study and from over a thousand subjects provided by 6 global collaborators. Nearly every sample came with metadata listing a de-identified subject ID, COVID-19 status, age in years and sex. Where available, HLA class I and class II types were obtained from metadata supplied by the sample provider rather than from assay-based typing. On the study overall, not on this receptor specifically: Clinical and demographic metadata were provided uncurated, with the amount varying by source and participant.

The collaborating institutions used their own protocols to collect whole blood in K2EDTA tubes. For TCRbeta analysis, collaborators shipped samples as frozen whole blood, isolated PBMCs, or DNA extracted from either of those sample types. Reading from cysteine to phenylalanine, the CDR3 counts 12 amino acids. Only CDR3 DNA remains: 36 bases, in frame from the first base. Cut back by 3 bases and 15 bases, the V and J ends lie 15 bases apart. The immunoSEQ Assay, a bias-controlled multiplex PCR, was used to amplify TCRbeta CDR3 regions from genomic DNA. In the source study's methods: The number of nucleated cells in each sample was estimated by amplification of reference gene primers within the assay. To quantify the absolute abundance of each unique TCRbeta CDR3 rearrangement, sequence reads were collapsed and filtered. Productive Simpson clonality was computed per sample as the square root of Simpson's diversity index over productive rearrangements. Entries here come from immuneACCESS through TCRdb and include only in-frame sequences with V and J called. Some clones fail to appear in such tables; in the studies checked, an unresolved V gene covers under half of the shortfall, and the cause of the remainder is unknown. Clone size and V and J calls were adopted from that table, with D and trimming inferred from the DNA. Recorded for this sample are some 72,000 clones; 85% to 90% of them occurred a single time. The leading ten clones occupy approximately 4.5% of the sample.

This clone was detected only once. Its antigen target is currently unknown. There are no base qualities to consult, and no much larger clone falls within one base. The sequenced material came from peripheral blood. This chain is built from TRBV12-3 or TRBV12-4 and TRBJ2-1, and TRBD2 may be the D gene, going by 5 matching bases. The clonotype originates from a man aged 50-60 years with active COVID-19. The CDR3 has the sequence CASSFGGLSPFF. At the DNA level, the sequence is TGTGCCAGCAGTTTCGGAGGACTGTCCCCGTTCTTC.